A selection of T cell receptor beta chains follows, all from one sample in a study of CD8+ T cells in alopecia areata. The protocol was immunoSEQ multiplex PCR, while the TCRdb copy is restricted to in-frame clones and leaves out a portion. The table lists some 200,000 clones, approximately 60% of them singletons. The sequencing used CD4+ T cells sorted from blood, collected at week 4, from a patient treated with tofacitinib. The receptor set was obtained from a human donor with alopecia areata. Both conserved end residues are trimmed from each CDR3.

V gene,CDR3 protein
TRBV18,ASSPQAGVQETQY
TRBV27,ASSFGQGGTGELF
TRBV6-5,ASTRGTEGYT
TRBV10-3,AIKGGESTDTQY
TRBV6-1,ASRDGGFSYNEQF
TRBV30,AWSPGGVEKLF
TRBV2,ASSEMGQLNTEAF
TRBV5-4,ASSLGGTQVTYEQY
TRBV4-3,ASSPRLMYNEQF
TRBV2,ASSRGQERGYT
TRBV5-1,ASIPGQGSNYGYT
TRBV15,ATSILVRGRLEAF
TRBV7-3,ASSLAQAGGSNQPQH
TRBV30,AWSATGANVLT
TRBV5-1,ASSPPGTLQETQY
TRBV2,ASSFRQGYEQY
TRBV7-8,ASSLDWVNYGYT
TRBV30,AWSVIGGQNGYT
TRBV29-1,SVGRQNTEAF
TRBV5-4,ASSLAGVDGYT
TRBV5-4,ASSLGPSGGAGDTQY
TRBV6-5,ASSRTGGHEQY
TRBV7-2,ASSPGSNTGELF
TRBV2,ASSWGLAGEKLF
TRBV5-1,ASGRTANTEAF
TRBV10-3,AMAGGREEETQY
TRBV7-2,ASSLVPTEAF
TRBV5-1,ASSPGQDYGYT
TRBV25-1,ASSAQIPLGTQETQY
TRBV29-1,SVLGGDRVSYEQY
TRBV7-9,ASSLTTGDYGYT
TRBV4-1,ASSRGGGPSGPGEQY
TRBV4-1,ASSQVLAGGRLEQF
TRBV28,ASSRGQSYEQY
TRBV4-3,ASSQDTGFGNTIY
TRBV18,ASSPPLFYYEQY
TRBV29-1,SVLLGTGVYNSPLH
TRBV30,AWSEVLAEAF
TRBV30,AWSLPDRFQYNEQF
TRBV5-6,ASSLVGRKSETQY
TRBV28,ASSRDRAQETQY
TRBV29-1,SVDGTGGVRTGELF
TRBV5-1,ASSPGTVNTEAF
TRBV7-2,ASSFTRGDRTYNEQF
TRBV30,AWSLGSRAGGYT
TRBV23-1,ASSHIKRGENTGELF
TRBV10-3,AISAPRQGRTDTQY
TRBV29-1,SVSGGMTDTQY
TRBV9,ASSVEGQGTQY
TRBV7-2,ASSRSNTGELF
TRBV7-9,ASSLGEYGYT
TRBV7-2,ASSPRSGADEQY
TRBV15,ATSSGTGGDEQY